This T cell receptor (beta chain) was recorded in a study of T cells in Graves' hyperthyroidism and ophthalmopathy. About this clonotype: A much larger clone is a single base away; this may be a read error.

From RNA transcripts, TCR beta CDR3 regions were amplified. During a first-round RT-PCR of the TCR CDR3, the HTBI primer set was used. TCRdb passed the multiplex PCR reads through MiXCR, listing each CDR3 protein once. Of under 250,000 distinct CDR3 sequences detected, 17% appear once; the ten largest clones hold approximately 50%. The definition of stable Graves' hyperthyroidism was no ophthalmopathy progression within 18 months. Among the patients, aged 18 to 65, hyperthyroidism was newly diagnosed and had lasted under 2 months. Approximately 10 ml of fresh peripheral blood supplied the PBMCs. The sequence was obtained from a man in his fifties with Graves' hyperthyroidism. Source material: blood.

This chain's CDR3 is CAISESPVAEAFF. DNA of the CDR3: TGTGCCATCAGTGAATCACCAGTGGCTGAAGCTTTCTTT. V and J are TRBV10-3 and TRBJ1-1; D is ambiguous. V shed 3 bases and J shed 6 bases, with 11 bases lying between them. This CDR3 has 13 residues. CDR1 and CDR2 from the germline V gene are ENHRY and SYGVKD.